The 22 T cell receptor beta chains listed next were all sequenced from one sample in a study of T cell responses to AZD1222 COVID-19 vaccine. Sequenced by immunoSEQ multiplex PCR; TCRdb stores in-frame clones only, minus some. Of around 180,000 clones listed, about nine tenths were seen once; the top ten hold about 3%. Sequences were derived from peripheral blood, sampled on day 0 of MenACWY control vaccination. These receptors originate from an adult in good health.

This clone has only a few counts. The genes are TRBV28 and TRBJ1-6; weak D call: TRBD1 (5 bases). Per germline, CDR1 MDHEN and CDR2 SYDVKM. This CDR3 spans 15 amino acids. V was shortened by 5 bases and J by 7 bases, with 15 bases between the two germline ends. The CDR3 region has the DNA TGTGCCAGCAGTCCCGGGGCTGCGGGGAATTCACCCCTCCACTTT. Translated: CASSPGAAGNSPLHF.

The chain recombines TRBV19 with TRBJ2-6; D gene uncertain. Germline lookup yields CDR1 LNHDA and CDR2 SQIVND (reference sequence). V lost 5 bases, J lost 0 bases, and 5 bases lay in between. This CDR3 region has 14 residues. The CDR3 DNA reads TGTGCCAGTAGTTTGGACTCTGGGGCCAACGTCCTGACTTTC. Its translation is CASSLDSGANVLTF.

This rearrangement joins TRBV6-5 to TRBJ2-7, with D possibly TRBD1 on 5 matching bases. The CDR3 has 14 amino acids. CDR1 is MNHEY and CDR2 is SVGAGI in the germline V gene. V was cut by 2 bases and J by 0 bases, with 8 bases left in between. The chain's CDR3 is CASSYGAVSYEQYF. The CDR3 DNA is TGTGCCAGCAGTTACGGGGCGGTCTCCTACGAGCAGTACTTC.

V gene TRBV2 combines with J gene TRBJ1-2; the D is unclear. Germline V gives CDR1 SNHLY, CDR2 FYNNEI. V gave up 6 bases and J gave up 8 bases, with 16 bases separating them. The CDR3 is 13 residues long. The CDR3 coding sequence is TGTGCCAGCAGCTTATCGGGCCCTAGAGGCTACACCTTC. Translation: CASSLSGPRGYTF.

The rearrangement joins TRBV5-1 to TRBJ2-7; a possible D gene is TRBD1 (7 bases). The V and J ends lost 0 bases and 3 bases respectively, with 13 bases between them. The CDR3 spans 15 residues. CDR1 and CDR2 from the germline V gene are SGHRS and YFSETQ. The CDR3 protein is CASSLAGGRGYEQYF. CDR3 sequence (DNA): TGCGCCAGCAGCTTGGCAGGGGGGCGAGGCTACGAGCAGTACTTC. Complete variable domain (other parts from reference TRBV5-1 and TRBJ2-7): KAGVTQTPRYLIKTRGQQVTLSCSPISGHRSVSWYQQTPGQGLQFLFEYFSETQRNKGNFPGRFSGRQFSNSRSEMNVSTLELGDSALYLCASSLAGGRGYEQYFGPGTRLTVT.

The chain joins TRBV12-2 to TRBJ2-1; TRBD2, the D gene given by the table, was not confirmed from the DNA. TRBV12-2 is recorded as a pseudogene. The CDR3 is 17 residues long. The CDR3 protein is CASRTCLCPSGTYEQFF. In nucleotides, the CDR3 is TGTGCAAGTCGGACCTGCTTGTGTCCTAGCGGGACCTATGAGCAGTTCTTC.

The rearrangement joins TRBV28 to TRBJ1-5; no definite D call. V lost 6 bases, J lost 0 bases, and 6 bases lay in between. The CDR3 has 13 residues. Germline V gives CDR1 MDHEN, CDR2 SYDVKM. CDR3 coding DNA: TGTGCCAGCAGGGCACCTAGCAATCAGCCCCAGCATTTT. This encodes CASRAPSNQPQHF.

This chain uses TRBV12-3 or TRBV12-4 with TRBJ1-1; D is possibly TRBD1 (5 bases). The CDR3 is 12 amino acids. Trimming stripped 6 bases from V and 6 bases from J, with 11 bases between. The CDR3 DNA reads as TGTGCCAGCAGCATTGACAGTTCTGAAGCTTTCTTT. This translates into CASSIDSSEAFF.

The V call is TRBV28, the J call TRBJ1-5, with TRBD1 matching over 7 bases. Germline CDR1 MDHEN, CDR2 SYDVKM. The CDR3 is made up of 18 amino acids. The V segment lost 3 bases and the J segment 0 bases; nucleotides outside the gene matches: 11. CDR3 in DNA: TGTGCCAGCAGTTTCGGGGCAGGGGGTCATTATAGCAATCAGCCCCAGCATTTT. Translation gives CASSFGAGGHYSNQPQHF.

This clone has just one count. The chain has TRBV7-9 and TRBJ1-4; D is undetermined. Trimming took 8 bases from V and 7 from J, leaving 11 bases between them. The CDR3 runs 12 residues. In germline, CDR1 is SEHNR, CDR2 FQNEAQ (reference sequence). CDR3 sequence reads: CASLGLGEKLFF. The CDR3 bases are TGTGCCAGCCTGGGGTTAGGTGAAAAACTGTTTTTT. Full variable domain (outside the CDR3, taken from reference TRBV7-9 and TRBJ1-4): DTGVSQNPRHKITKRGQNVTFRCDPISEHNRLYWYRQTLGQGPEFLTYFQNEAQLEKSRLLSDRFSAERPKGSFSTLEIQRTEQGDSAMYLCASLGLGEKLFFGSGTQLSVL.

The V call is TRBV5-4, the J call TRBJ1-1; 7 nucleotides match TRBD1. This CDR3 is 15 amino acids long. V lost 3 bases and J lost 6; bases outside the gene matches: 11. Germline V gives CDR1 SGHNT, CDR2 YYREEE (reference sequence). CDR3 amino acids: CASSSTTGYSAEAFF. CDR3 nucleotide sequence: TGTGCCAGCAGCTCCACGACAGGGTATTCCGCTGAAGCTTTCTTT.

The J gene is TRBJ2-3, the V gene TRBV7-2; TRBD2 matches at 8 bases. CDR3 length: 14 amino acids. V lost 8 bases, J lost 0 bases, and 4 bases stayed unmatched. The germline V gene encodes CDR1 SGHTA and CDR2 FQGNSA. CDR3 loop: CASGAGASTDTQYF. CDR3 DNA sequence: TGTGCCAGCGGAGCGGGGGCCAGCACAGATACGCAGTATTTT.

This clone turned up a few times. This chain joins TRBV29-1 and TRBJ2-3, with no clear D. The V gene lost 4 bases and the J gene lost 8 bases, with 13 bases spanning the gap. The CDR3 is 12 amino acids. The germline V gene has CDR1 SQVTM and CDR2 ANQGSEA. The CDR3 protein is CSVVPASTTQYF. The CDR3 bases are TGCAGCGTTGTACCAGCGTCAACTACGCAGTATTTT.

CDR3 loop: CASSQTGGQYNEQFF. CDR3 sequence (DNA): TGTGCCAGCTCACAAACAGGGGGTCAGTACAATGAGCAGTTCTTC. The rearrangement uses TRBV18 and TRBJ2-1; 8 bases are shared with TRBD1. This CDR3 spans 15 amino acids. Germline lookup yields CDR1 KGHSH and CDR2 LQKENI. Trimming at V came to 4 bases and at J to 4 bases, leaving 6 bases not matched to a gene.

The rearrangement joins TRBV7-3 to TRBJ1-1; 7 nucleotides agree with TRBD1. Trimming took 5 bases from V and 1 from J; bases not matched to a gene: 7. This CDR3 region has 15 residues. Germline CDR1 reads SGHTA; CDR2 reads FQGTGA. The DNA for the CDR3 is TGTGCCAGCAGCCTCGGGACAGACAGGAACACTGAAGCTTTCTTT. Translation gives CASSLGTDRNTEAFF.

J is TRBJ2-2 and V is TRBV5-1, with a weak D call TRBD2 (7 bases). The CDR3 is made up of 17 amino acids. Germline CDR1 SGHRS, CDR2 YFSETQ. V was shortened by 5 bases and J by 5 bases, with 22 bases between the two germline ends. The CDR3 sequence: CASSIHHGGPKTGELFF. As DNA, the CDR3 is TGCGCCAGCAGTATTCACCACGGGGGGCCCAAAACCGGGGAGCTGTTTTTT. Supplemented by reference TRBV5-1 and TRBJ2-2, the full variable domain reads KAGVTQTPRYLIKTRGQQVTLSCSPISGHRSVSWYQQTPGQGLQFLFEYFSETQRNKGNFPGRFSGRQFSNSRSEMNVSTLELGDSALYLCASSIHHGGPKTGELFFGEGSRLTVL.

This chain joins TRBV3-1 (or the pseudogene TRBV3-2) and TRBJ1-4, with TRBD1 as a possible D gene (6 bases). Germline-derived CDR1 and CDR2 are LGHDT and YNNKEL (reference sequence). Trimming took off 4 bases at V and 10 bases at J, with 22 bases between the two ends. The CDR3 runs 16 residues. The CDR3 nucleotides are TGTGCCAGCAGCCCCCCCGAGGGGCGGACAGTTCGAAAACTGTTTTTT. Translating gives CASSPPEGRTVRKLFF.

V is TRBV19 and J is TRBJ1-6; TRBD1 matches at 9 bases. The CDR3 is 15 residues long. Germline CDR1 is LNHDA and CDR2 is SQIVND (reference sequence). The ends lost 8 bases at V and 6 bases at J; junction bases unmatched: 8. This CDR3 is CASSPRDRVNSPLHF. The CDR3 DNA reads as TGTGCCAGTTCACCCCGGGACAGGGTTAATTCACCCCTCCACTTT.

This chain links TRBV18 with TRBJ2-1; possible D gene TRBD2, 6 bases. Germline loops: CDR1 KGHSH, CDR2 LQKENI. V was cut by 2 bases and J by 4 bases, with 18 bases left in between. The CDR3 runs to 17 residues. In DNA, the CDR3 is TGTGCCAGCTCACCAAACATCGCCAGGGCGGGATACAATGAGCAGTTCTTC. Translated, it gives CASSPNIARAGYNEQFF.

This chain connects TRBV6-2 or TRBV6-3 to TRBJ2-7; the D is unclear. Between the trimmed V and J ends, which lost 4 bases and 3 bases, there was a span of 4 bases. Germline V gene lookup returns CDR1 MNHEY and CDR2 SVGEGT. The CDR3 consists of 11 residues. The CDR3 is CASSSVYEQYF. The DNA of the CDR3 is TGTGCCAGCAGTTCAGTCTACGAGCAGTACTTC.

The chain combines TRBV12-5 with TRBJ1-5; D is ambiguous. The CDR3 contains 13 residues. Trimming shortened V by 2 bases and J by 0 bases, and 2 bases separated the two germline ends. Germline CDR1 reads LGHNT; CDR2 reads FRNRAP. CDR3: CASGLNSNQPQHF. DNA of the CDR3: TGTGCTAGTGGTTTGAATAGCAATCAGCCCCAGCATTTT.

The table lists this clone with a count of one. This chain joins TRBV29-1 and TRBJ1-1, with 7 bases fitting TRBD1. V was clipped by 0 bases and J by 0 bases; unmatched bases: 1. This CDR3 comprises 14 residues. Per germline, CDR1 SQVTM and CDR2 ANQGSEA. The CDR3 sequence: CSVEDGQVNTEAFF. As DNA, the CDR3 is TGCAGCGTTGAAGATGGACAGGTGAACACTGAAGCTTTCTTT.